This TCR beta chain was observed in a study of T cell responses to AZD1222 COVID-19 vaccine. Overall study results and limits: Vaccination with two AZD1222 doses was followed by a rise in Spike-specific TCR breadth and depth.

Assay used: immunoSEQ multiplex PCR; TCRdb lists only in-frame clones, some missing. The sample consists of more than 85,000 clones, approximately 90% of them appearing once. Germline CDR1 is MDHEN and CDR2 is SYDVKM. Trimming stripped 5 bases from V and 7 bases from J, with 12 bases between. The CDR3 is 12 amino acids. Regarding this clone: Its antigen is currently unknown.

V usage is TRBV28 and J usage is TRBJ2-7; D unclear. This clonotype was sampled from an adult in good health. Material: peripheral blood, obtained on day 0 of AZD1222 vaccination. The CDR3 bases are TGTGCCAGCAGTCCCCCAGGCCTTGAGCAGTACTTC. Translated: CASSPPGLEQYF.